Listed here is a single T cell receptor beta chain. CDR1 is DFQATT, CDR2 SNEGSKA, per germline (reference sequence). The CDR3 length is 10 residues. V dropped 3 bases and J dropped 7 bases, with 6 bases sitting between them. These data are taken from a study of blood T cell repertoires in COVID-19. Study summary: The United States, Italy and Spain supplied acute and convalescent COVID-19 samples. Sources were T cells, B-cell-depleted T cells, or PBMCs; the material itself was cDNA or gDNA.

Patients of the Seattle cohort, enrolled during active infection, were followed longitudinally. The method was immunoSEQ multiplex PCR; TCRdb's version includes in-frame clones alone and lacks a portion of them. This table has 200,000 to 250,000 clones, more than 75% appearing once. The receptor was isolated from a man aged 45-65 years with COVID-19, enrolled during active disease. Sequences were obtained from peripheral blood. The chain combines TRBV20-1 with TRBJ1-2, with D perhaps matching TRBD1 (5 bases). CDR3 amino acids: CSASQGGYTF. DNA for the CDR3: TGCAGTGCTAGTCAGGGTGGCTACACCTTC.